This is a list of T cell receptor beta chains from one sample in a study of T cell responses to AZD1222 COVID-19 vaccine. Profiling relied on immunoSEQ multiplex PCR, and the TCRdb table lists in-frame clones only, not all of them. The data contain tens of thousands of clones, roughly 86% of them singletons. The material sequenced was peripheral blood, taken 28 days after the second AZD1222 dose. These receptors all come from an adult who received the AZD1222 COVID-19 vaccine. Both conserved end residues are part of each CDR3. Fields, in order: D gene, V gene, clone size, CDR3 length, J gene, CDR3 DNA, CDR3 protein. A D gene is named only where the DNA matches it firmly. Clone size, where shown, is once, few, many, or a class for clones that have expanded.

d_call: TRBD1; v_call: TRBV12-5; clone_size: NA; cdr3_length: 16; j_call: TRBJ1-2; cdr3_nt: TGTGCTAGTGGTTTGGTACACGGACAGGGGTACTATGGCTACACCTTC; cdr3_aa: CASGLVHGQGYYGYTF
d_call: NA; v_call: TRBV27; clone_size: few; cdr3_length: 13; j_call: TRBJ2-2; cdr3_nt: TGTGCCAGCAGTTTCCCTGGTACAGGCTCGCTGTTTTTT; cdr3_aa: CASSFPGTGSLFF
d_call: NA; v_call: TRBV6-1; clone_size: NA; cdr3_length: 17; j_call: TRBJ2-1; cdr3_nt: TGTGCCAGCAGTGAAGGGTCGGGTACAGGGTTATTCGATGAGCAGTTCTTC; cdr3_aa: CASSEGSGTGLFDEQFF
d_call: NA; v_call: TRBV5-1; clone_size: NA; cdr3_length: 12; j_call: TRBJ2-3; cdr3_nt: TGCGCCAGCAGCTCAAGCACAGATACGCAGTATTTT; cdr3_aa: CASSSSTDTQYF
d_call: TRBD1; v_call: TRBV30; clone_size: NA; cdr3_length: 17; j_call: TRBJ1-5; cdr3_nt: TGTGCCTGGAGTTCCGTTGACAGGGGGATTTCCTATCAGCCCCAGCATTTT; cdr3_aa: CAWSSVDRGISYQPQHF
d_call: NA; v_call: TRBV30; clone_size: NA; cdr3_length: 13; j_call: TRBJ2-6; cdr3_nt: TGTGCCTGGAGTTACTCTGGGGCCAACGTCCTGACTTTC; cdr3_aa: CAWSYSGANVLTF
d_call: TRBD2; v_call: TRBV3-1/TRBV3-2; clone_size: NA; cdr3_length: 19; j_call: TRBJ2-1; cdr3_nt: TGTGCCAGCAGCCAAGAGGGCAGCGGGAGAAGTGGATGGTACAATGAGCAGTTCTTC; cdr3_aa: CASSQEGSGRSGWYNEQFF
d_call: NA; v_call: TRBV5-6; clone_size: NA; cdr3_length: 12; j_call: TRBJ2-7; cdr3_nt: TGTGCCAGCAGCTTAGGATACTACGAGCAGTACTTC; cdr3_aa: CASSLGYYEQYF
d_call: TRBD1; v_call: TRBV28; clone_size: few; cdr3_length: 15; j_call: TRBJ1-2; cdr3_nt: TGTGCCAGCAGCCCCGTTGGGACAGGGCGACGTGGCTACACCTTC; cdr3_aa: CASSPVGTGRRGYTF
d_call: NA; v_call: TRBV6-5; clone_size: NA; cdr3_length: 12; j_call: TRBJ2-5; cdr3_nt: TGTGCCAGCAAGGCGAGGCAAGAGACCCAGTACTTC; cdr3_aa: CASKARQETQYF
d_call: NA; v_call: TRBV7-2; clone_size: NA; cdr3_length: 16; j_call: TRBJ2-7; cdr3_nt: TGTGCCAGCAGCTTATTGGGGGGAGTGTCCTCTTACGAGCAGTACTTC; cdr3_aa: CASSLLGGVSSYEQYF
d_call: TRBD1; v_call: TRBV5-1; clone_size: NA; cdr3_length: 17; j_call: TRBJ2-3; cdr3_nt: TGCGCCAGCAGCTTGGATGGGACAGGGCCCTTCTCAGATACGCAGTATTTT; cdr3_aa: CASSLDGTGPFSDTQYF
d_call: TRBD1; v_call: TRBV13; clone_size: NA; cdr3_length: 15; j_call: TRBJ1-6; cdr3_nt: TGTGCCAGCAGCCGGGAACAGGGGGTTGATTCACCCCTCCACTTT; cdr3_aa: CASSREQGVDSPLHF
d_call: TRBD1; v_call: TRBV2; clone_size: NA; cdr3_length: 17; j_call: TRBJ1-3; cdr3_nt: TGTGCCAGCAGCCGGGACAGGGGGCGCGGGACTGGAAACACCATATATTTT; cdr3_aa: CASSRDRGRGTGNTIYF
d_call: TRBD2; v_call: TRBV6-4; clone_size: NA; cdr3_length: 15; j_call: TRBJ2-1; cdr3_nt: TGTGCCAGCAGTCCGGGACTAGCGGGAGTAGGTGAGCAGTTCTTC; cdr3_aa: CASSPGLAGVGEQFF
d_call: TRBD1; v_call: TRBV5-1; clone_size: once; cdr3_length: 13; j_call: TRBJ1-1; cdr3_nt: TGCGCCAGCAGCTTGGGGCAGGGGGGTTCAGCTTTCTTT; cdr3_aa: CASSLGQGGSAFF
d_call: TRBD1; v_call: TRBV9; clone_size: NA; cdr3_length: 15; j_call: TRBJ2-7; cdr3_nt: TGTGCCAGCAGCGCTTTCGACAGGGGGGCCGGCGAGCAGTACTTC; cdr3_aa: CASSAFDRGAGEQYF
d_call: TRBD1; v_call: TRBV5-1; clone_size: NA; cdr3_length: 13; j_call: TRBJ1-1; cdr3_nt: TGCGCCAGCAGCTTGTCCGGGACAGGCGAAGCTTTCTTT; cdr3_aa: CASSLSGTGEAFF
d_call: NA; v_call: TRBV28; clone_size: NA; cdr3_length: 15; j_call: TRBJ1-5; cdr3_nt: TGTGCCAGCAGTTTAAGGGGCCGAAGCAATCAGCCCCAGCATTTT; cdr3_aa: CASSLRGRSNQPQHF
d_call: NA; v_call: TRBV21-1; clone_size: NA; cdr3_length: 16; j_call: TRBJ2-2; cdr3_nt: TGTGCCAGCAGCAAAGGAGTAGCGGGAGTCGCCGGGGAGCTGTTTTTT; cdr3_aa: CASSKGVAGVAGELFF
d_call: NA; v_call: TRBV10-2; clone_size: NA; cdr3_length: 11; j_call: TRBJ2-5; cdr3_nt: TGCGCCAGCACCCAGGGGGAGACCCAGTACTTC; cdr3_aa: CASTQGETQYF
d_call: NA; v_call: TRBV5-1; clone_size: NA; cdr3_length: 18; j_call: TRBJ2-6; cdr3_nt: TGCGCCAGCAGCCCCCGGAGTACAGGGAGGTCTGGGGCCAACGTCCTGACTTTC; cdr3_aa: CASSPRSTGRSGANVLTF
d_call: NA; v_call: TRBV20-1; clone_size: NA; cdr3_length: 10; j_call: TRBJ2-3; cdr3_nt: TGCAGTGCTAGCCCCCATACGCAGTATTTT; cdr3_aa: CSASPHTQYF
d_call: NA; v_call: TRBV9; clone_size: NA; cdr3_length: 13; j_call: TRBJ2-3; cdr3_nt: TGTGCCAGCAGCCCCCGGACGGCAGATACGCAGTATTTT; cdr3_aa: CASSPRTADTQYF
d_call: NA; v_call: TRBV28; clone_size: NA; cdr3_length: 14; j_call: TRBJ2-4; cdr3_nt: TGTGCCAGCACCCCTGGGGGGGCCGGGGACATTCAGTACTTC; cdr3_aa: CASTPGGAGDIQYF
d_call: TRBD1; v_call: TRBV5-8; clone_size: NA; cdr3_length: 15; j_call: TRBJ1-1; cdr3_nt: TGTGCCAGCAGCTTGGGGGACAGGGTGAACACTGAAGCTTTCTTT; cdr3_aa: CASSLGDRVNTEAFF
d_call: TRBD2; v_call: TRBV11-1; clone_size: NA; cdr3_length: 16; j_call: TRBJ2-1; cdr3_nt: TGTGCCAGCAGCTTAGTTCGGGCTAGCGGATACAATGAGCAGTTCTTC; cdr3_aa: CASSLVRASGYNEQFF
d_call: TRBD1; v_call: TRBV5-4; clone_size: NA; cdr3_length: 14; j_call: TRBJ2-3; cdr3_nt: TGTGCCAGCAGACCACAGGGGTACACAGATACGCAGTATTTT; cdr3_aa: CASRPQGYTDTQYF
d_call: NA; v_call: TRBV5-1; clone_size: NA; cdr3_length: 14; j_call: TRBJ1-2; cdr3_nt: TGCGCCAGCAGCGGAACCGGGACGGACTATGGCTACACCTTC; cdr3_aa: CASSGTGTDYGYTF
d_call: TRBD1; v_call: TRBV24-1; clone_size: NA; cdr3_length: 16; j_call: TRBJ2-2; cdr3_nt: TGTGCCACCAGTGATCTGACAGGGGGCCACACCGGGGAGCTGTTTTTT; cdr3_aa: CATSDLTGGHTGELFF
d_call: TRBD1; v_call: TRBV2; clone_size: NA; cdr3_length: 15; j_call: TRBJ1-5; cdr3_nt: TGTGCCAGCAGCGCGGGACAGGGCGGCAATCAGCCCCAGCATTTT; cdr3_aa: CASSAGQGGNQPQHF
d_call: TRBD1; v_call: TRBV12-3/TRBV12-4; clone_size: NA; cdr3_length: 11; j_call: TRBJ1-2; cdr3_nt: TGTGCCAGCGGGACAGTCTATGGCTACACCTTC; cdr3_aa: CASGTVYGYTF
d_call: NA; v_call: TRBV11-2; clone_size: NA; cdr3_length: 14; j_call: TRBJ1-3; cdr3_nt: TGTGCCAGCAGTCCAGCGGTAGGGGGAGCCACCATATATTTT; cdr3_aa: CASSPAVGGATIYF
d_call: NA; v_call: TRBV13; clone_size: NA; cdr3_length: 20; j_call: TRBJ2-6; cdr3_nt: TGTGCCAGCAGCTTAGCACTAATTCAGGGGGGCCATTCTGGGGCCAACGTCCTGACTTTC; cdr3_aa: CASSLALIQGGHSGANVLTF
d_call: NA; v_call: TRBV28; clone_size: NA; cdr3_length: 15; j_call: TRBJ2-7; cdr3_nt: TGTGCCAGCAGTTTAAACCAGGTATCTACCTACGAGCAGTACTTC; cdr3_aa: CASSLNQVSTYEQYF
d_call: NA; v_call: TRBV5-5; clone_size: NA; cdr3_length: 17; j_call: TRBJ1-4; cdr3_nt: TGTGCCAGCAGCTCACGGGGACGGACCCACTCGGGCGAAAAACTGTTTTTT; cdr3_aa: CASSSRGRTHSGEKLFF
d_call: NA; v_call: TRBV18; clone_size: NA; cdr3_length: 13; j_call: TRBJ2-7; cdr3_nt: TGTGCCAGCTCACCGGGCAGGGCGTACGAGCAGTACTTC; cdr3_aa: CASSPGRAYEQYF
d_call: NA; v_call: TRBV5-1; clone_size: NA; cdr3_length: 16; j_call: TRBJ2-5; cdr3_nt: TGCGCCAGCAGCTTGGGGGGCTTGGGTGTAGAAGAGACCCAGTACTTC; cdr3_aa: CASSLGGLGVEETQYF
d_call: TRBD1; v_call: TRBV24-1; clone_size: NA; cdr3_length: 13; j_call: TRBJ1-1; cdr3_nt: TGTGCCACCAGACGACAGGGGAACACTGAAGCTTTCTTT; cdr3_aa: CATRRQGNTEAFF
d_call: NA; v_call: TRBV28; clone_size: NA; cdr3_length: 12; j_call: TRBJ1-2; cdr3_nt: TGTGCCAGCAGTACCGGGGAGTATGGCTACACCTTC; cdr3_aa: CASSTGEYGYTF
d_call: NA; v_call: TRBV6-4; clone_size: NA; cdr3_length: 14; j_call: TRBJ2-7; cdr3_nt: TGTGCCAGCAGGAGCAGCGGAAGCGGCGACGAGCAGTACTTC; cdr3_aa: CASRSSGSGDEQYF
d_call: NA; v_call: TRBV7-9; clone_size: NA; cdr3_length: 12; j_call: TRBJ1-2; cdr3_nt: TGTGCCAGCAGCTTAGGCAGGACGGAAGGCACCTTC; cdr3_aa: CASSLGRTEGTF
d_call: NA; v_call: TRBV5-1; clone_size: few; cdr3_length: 14; j_call: TRBJ2-2; cdr3_nt: TGCGCCAGCAGCTTGTACGGGGGCTACGGGGAGCTGTTTTTT; cdr3_aa: CASSLYGGYGELFF
d_call: NA; v_call: TRBV10-3; clone_size: NA; cdr3_length: 16; j_call: TRBJ2-2; cdr3_nt: TGTGCCATCCGGGGCGGGGCAAGCGGCGGCACCGGGGAGCTGTTTTTT; cdr3_aa: CAIRGGASGGTGELFF
d_call: TRBD1; v_call: TRBV4-2; clone_size: once; cdr3_length: 14; j_call: TRBJ1-2; cdr3_nt: TGTGCCAGCAGCCACGGACAGGGGGGCTATGGCTACACCTTC; cdr3_aa: CASSHGQGGYGYTF
d_call: TRBD1; v_call: TRBV27; clone_size: NA; cdr3_length: 14; j_call: TRBJ2-5; cdr3_nt: TGTGCCAGCAGTTTCAGACAGGGTGGCGAGACCCAGTACTTC; cdr3_aa: CASSFRQGGETQYF
d_call: TRBD1; v_call: TRBV3-1/TRBV3-2; clone_size: NA; cdr3_length: 14; j_call: TRBJ1-1; cdr3_nt: TGTGCCAGCAGCCGCAGACAGGGGAACACTGAAGCTTTCTTT; cdr3_aa: CASSRRQGNTEAFF
d_call: NA; v_call: TRBV30; clone_size: NA; cdr3_length: 13; j_call: TRBJ2-3; cdr3_nt: TGTGCCTGGAGTATAGGTGGGACAGATACGCAGTATTTT; cdr3_aa: CAWSIGGTDTQYF
d_call: NA; v_call: TRBV28; clone_size: NA; cdr3_length: 15; j_call: TRBJ1-5; cdr3_nt: TGTGCCAGCAGTTGGGCAGGGCGTAGCAATCAGCCCCAGCATTTT; cdr3_aa: CASSWAGRSNQPQHF
d_call: TRBD2; v_call: TRBV2; clone_size: once; cdr3_length: 14; j_call: TRBJ2-7; cdr3_nt: TGTGCCAGCAGTCCGGGACTAAGCTCCTACGAGCAGTACTTC; cdr3_aa: CASSPGLSSYEQYF
d_call: TRBD2; v_call: TRBV7-2; clone_size: NA; cdr3_length: 17; j_call: TRBJ2-1; cdr3_nt: TGTGCCAGCAGCTTAGCCATAGCGGGAGGGGACTACAATGAGCAGTTCTTC; cdr3_aa: CASSLAIAGGDYNEQFF